This TCR beta chain came from a study of regulatory T cells in long-lasting Graves disease. The overall study: Newly diagnosed Graves' patients took antithyroid drugs under 3 months.

Time point here: newly diagnosed GD, antithyroid drugs for less than 3 months. TCR sequences were obtained from RNA taken from PBMCs. Study observations and caveats: Persistent disease exhibited a predilection for TRBV28, TRBJ1-2 and TRBJ2-5. Between persistent patients, a few thousand public clonotypes were shared, exceeding the 900 to 1,000 shared between new patients.

The table lists this clonotype with a few counts. The target antigen is unknown. The CDR3 runs 19 residues. V lost 2 bases, J lost 0 bases, and 15 bases stayed unmatched. The germline V gene has CDR1 ENHRY and CDR2 SYGVKD. CDR3 regions were amplified by Arm-PCR using iRepertoire HTBI primers to build TCR beta libraries. TCRdb fed the multiplex PCR reads into MiXCR, producing one record per CDR3 protein. The sample carries fewer than 500,000 distinct CDR3 sequences, around 16% recorded once. Another study also made use of these data, one on T cells in Graves' hyperthyroidism and ophthalmopathy. From that second work: Patients aged 18 to 65 had newly diagnosed hyperthyroidism lasting under 2 months.

Sequenced material: peripheral blood mononuclear cells (PBMCs), taken at new diagnosis, from a patient treated with antithyroid drugs. This sequence was found in a man aged 40-50 years with Graves disease. This chain connects TRBV10-3 to TRBJ2-7, with 8 bases identical to TRBD1. CDR3 protein: CAISEIWDRRLRSSYEQYF. The CDR3 DNA reads TGTGCCATCAGTGAGATCTGGGACAGGAGACTTAGGAGCTCCTACGAGCAGTACTTC.